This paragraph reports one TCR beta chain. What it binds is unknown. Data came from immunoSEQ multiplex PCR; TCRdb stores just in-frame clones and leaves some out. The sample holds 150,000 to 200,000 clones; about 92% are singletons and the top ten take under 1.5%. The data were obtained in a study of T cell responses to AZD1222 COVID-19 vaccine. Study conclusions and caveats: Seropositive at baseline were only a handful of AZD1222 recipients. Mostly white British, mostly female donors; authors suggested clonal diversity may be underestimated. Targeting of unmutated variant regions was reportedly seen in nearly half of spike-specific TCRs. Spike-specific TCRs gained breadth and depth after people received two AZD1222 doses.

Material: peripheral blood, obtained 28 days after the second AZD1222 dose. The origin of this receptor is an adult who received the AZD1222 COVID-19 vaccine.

CDR3 protein: CASSPILGTFSYEQYF. The CDR3 DNA sequence: TGTGCCAGCAGTCCCATCCTAGGGACATTTTCCTACGAGCAGTACTTC. V gene TRBV28 combines with J gene TRBJ2-7, with D possibly TRBD1 on 6 matching bases. The CDR3 sequence is 16 residues long. Germline V CDR1 and CDR2: MDHEN, SYDVKM. Trimming took off 5 bases at V and 1 base at J, with 18 bases between the two ends.